The T cell receptor (beta chain) described here comes from a study of molecular identifiers for immune sequencing clone quantification. J was trimmed by 1 base and V by 4 bases; bases with no gene match: 10. CDR1 and CDR2 from the germline V gene are SGDLS and YYNGEE. The CDR3 is made up of 18 amino acids. TCRdb processed the PCR reads anew with MiXCR; each CDR3 protein has one entry. This sample has some 320,000 distinct CDR3 sequences; 20% to 25% occur once, and the top ten carry approximately 0.8%. The sequenced material came from naive CD8+ T cells from blood, with Jurkat cell RNA spiked in. As to subset: FACS-sorted CD8+CD4-CCR7+CD45RA+ naive T cells. This clonotype originated in a human donor in good health. Some libraries in this study had Jurkat cell RNA spiked in. J is TRBJ2-6 and V is TRBV9, with TRBD1 matching 8 bases. The CDR3 loop reads CASSIDRGFGSGANVLTF. CDR3 nucleotides: TGTGCCAGCAGCATCGACAGGGGATTTGGGTCTGGGGCCAACGTCCTGACTTTC.